This entry is about one TCR beta chain. Its specificity is unknown. This record comes from a study of cytomegalovirus exposure and HLA in healthy donors. The study, taken as a whole, reports: Apparent HLA restriction characterized most CMV-associated TCR beta chains in a later analysis. According to a later analysis, donors in an Asian-associated ancestry cluster reportedly had fewer N-insertions than the roughly 670-donor mean.

Researchers ran the PCR with 60 Vbeta and 13 Jbeta primers. Generated by immunoSEQ multiplex PCR, the TCRdb table keeps only in-frame clones and is missing some. The table shows about 120,000 clones, with about three fifths occurring only once. Germline CDR1 and CDR2: KGHSH and LQKENI. Trimming removed 6 bases from V and 0 bases from J, with 22 bases in between. The CDR3 consists of 18 residues. The receptor was derived from a man aged 40-55 years in good health and CMV-seropositive. V and J are TRBV18 and TRBJ2-3; D possibly corresponds to TRBD1 (8 bases). Material for sequencing was PBMCs. CDR3 protein: CASSRFSGGQGSTDTQYF. In DNA, the CDR3 is TGTGCCAGCTCCCGCTTCTCGGGAGGACAGGGTAGCACAGATACGCAGTATTTT.